The 9 T cell receptor beta chains below were found in one sample sequenced in a study of Ad26.COV2.S vaccination and SARS-CoV-2 variants. Treatment described: roughly 20 received Ad26.COV2.S at low or high dose, single or two shots; about five received placebo; per-sample allocation not given. The investigators took samples on day 63 after the first vaccine or placebo injection. Repertoires were generated with immunoSEQ multiplex PCR, while TCRdb's copy carries only in-frame clones and drops some. This sample carries 440,000 or so clones, 80% to 90% of them seen once, and the ten largest clones take 1.5% to 2%. The sequences come from peripheral blood, collected in a trial of Ad26.COV2.S vaccine versus placebo. These receptors came from a person aged 18 to 65 who received the Ad26.COV2.S COVID-19 vaccine or a placebo.

The rearrangement joins TRBV9 to TRBJ1-4; tentatively, D is TRBD1 (5 bases). Per the germline V gene, CDR1 is SGDLS and CDR2 is YYNGEE. V lost 0 bases to trimming and J lost 4 bases, with 10 bases between them. CDR3 size: 15 residues. CDR3 in amino acids: CASSVAAGNNEKLFF. As DNA, the CDR3 is TGTGCCAGCAGCGTAGCGGCAGGGAATAATGAAAAACTGTTTTTT.

This rearrangement joins TRBV7-8 to TRBJ1-4; 7 bases match TRBD1. The CDR3 is made up of 15 amino acids. Germline V lookup: CDR1 SGHVS, CDR2 FQNEAQ. The J segment lost 7 bases and the V segment lost 4 bases, leaving 9 bases of the junction unmatched. CDR3 protein: CASSSDRESGEKLFF. The CDR3 bases are TGTGCCAGCAGCTCTGACAGGGAAAGCGGTGAAAAACTGTTTTTT. The full variable domain, completed using reference TRBV7-8 and TRBJ1-4, is GAGVSQSPRYKVAKRGQDVALRCDPISGHVSLFWYQQALGQGPEFLTYFQNEAQLDKSGLPSDRFFAERPEGSVSTLKIQRTQQEDSAVYLCASSSDRESGEKLFFGSGTQLSVL.

The chain employs TRBV5-4 and TRBJ1-1; 8 nucleotides line up with TRBD1. The V and J ends lost 7 bases and 0 bases, in that order; junction bases with no gene match: 11. Germline V gives CDR1 SGHNT, CDR2 YYREEE (reference sequence). The CDR3 length is 16 residues. CDR3 sequence (DNA): TGTGCCAGCGGAGACAGGGGCCAGATAATGAACACTGAAGCTTTCTTT. It translates to CASGDRGQIMNTEAFF.

The chain has TRBV7-8 and TRBJ1-5, with TRBD1 as a possible D gene (5 bases). In germline, CDR1 is SGHVS, CDR2 FQNEAQ. The V end was cut by 5 bases, the J end by 2 bases, with 16 bases between. The CDR3 length is 16 residues. The CDR3 DNA sequence: TGTGCCAGCAGCCCAAATACAGGTCGGGGCAATCAGCCCCAGCATTTT. It codes for CASSPNTGRGNQPQHF.

The V gene is TRBV27, the J gene TRBJ2-3, with a weak D call TRBD2 (7 bases). CDR3 length equals 16 residues. Germline V gene sequence: CDR1 MNHEY, CDR2 SMNVEV (reference sequence). The V and J ends lost 4 bases and 4 bases respectively, with 18 bases between them. The CDR3 DNA reads as TGTGCCAGCAGTTCGTTGGGTCCGGGGGGCGCAGATACGCAGTATTTT. Translation gives CASSSLGPGGADTQYF.

The chain combines TRBV4-2 with TRBJ1-6, with no clear D. Trimming left V 1 base short and J 7 bases short, with 17 bases between. CDR3 length: 17 amino acids. In germline, CDR1 is LGHNA, CDR2 YNFKEQ. The CDR3 sequence is CASSQGAYTVGNSPLHF. In nucleotides, the CDR3 is TGTGCCAGCAGCCAAGGCGCCTATACAGTGGGGAATTCACCCCTCCACTTT.

The chain recombines TRBV11-2 with TRBJ2-7, with a weak D call TRBD2 (6 bases). Per the germline V gene, CDR1 is SGHAT and CDR2 is FQNNGV. V lost 1 base, J lost 3 bases, and 10 bases lay in between. This CDR3 comprises 14 residues. The CDR3 DNA follows: TGTGCCAGCAGCTTAGGACTAGGCCACTACGAGCAGTACTTC. Its translation: CASSLGLGHYEQYF. The variable domain in full, completed from reference TRBV11-2 and TRBJ2-7, reads EAGVAQSPRYKIIEKRQSVAFWCNPISGHATLYWYQQILGQGPKLLIQFQNNGVVDDSQLPKDRFSAERLKGVDSTLKIQPAKLEDSAVYLCASSLGLGHYEQYFGPGTRLTVT.

The genes are TRBV10-1 and TRBJ2-2; a weak D match, TRBD2 (6 bases). The germline gives CDR1 WNHNN, CDR2 SYGVQD (reference sequence). CDR3 length: 14 residues. Trimming stripped 6 bases from V and 5 bases from J, with 13 bases between. The chain's CDR3 is CASSRSSATGELFF. The CDR3 DNA follows: TGCGCCAGCAGCCGATCTAGCGCTACCGGGGAGCTGTTTTTT.

The CDR3 is CASSFPVGFGGYTF. In nucleotides, the CDR3 is TGTGCCAGCAGCTTTCCAGTGGGGTTTGGTGGCTACACCTTC. This chain links TRBV13 with TRBJ1-2; no clear D. Germline CDR1 is PRHDT and CDR2 is FYEKMQ (reference sequence). Between the trimmed V and J ends, which lost 3 bases and 7 bases, there was a span of 15 bases. This CDR3 is 14 amino acids long.